This TCR beta chain was captured in a study of T cell responses to AZD1222 COVID-19 vaccine. General study results and limits: The sample set comprised mostly white British donors with more females, and clonal diversity was possibly underestimated.

Clones were read by immunoSEQ multiplex PCR, and TCRdb kept only the in-frame ones, dropping some. The sample includes about 160,000 clones, around 89% of them seen just once. Analyses pooled second doses at about 4 or about 12 weeks. Trimming pared 8 bases from V and 0 bases from J, leaving 13 bases between. This CDR3 spans 13 amino acids. Germline-derived CDR1 and CDR2 are GTSNPN and SVGIG (reference sequence). As regards this clone: Its cognate antigen is unknown.

Here the sequenced sample was peripheral blood, taken 28 days after the second AZD1222 dose. The receptor's source is an adult who received the AZD1222 COVID-19 vaccine. The chain recombines TRBV30 with TRBJ1-2; a weak D match, TRBD1 (5 bases). CDR3 sequence (DNA): TGTGCCGTCCAGGGTAGCCCTAACTATGGCTACACCTTC. As protein: CAVQGSPNYGYTF.